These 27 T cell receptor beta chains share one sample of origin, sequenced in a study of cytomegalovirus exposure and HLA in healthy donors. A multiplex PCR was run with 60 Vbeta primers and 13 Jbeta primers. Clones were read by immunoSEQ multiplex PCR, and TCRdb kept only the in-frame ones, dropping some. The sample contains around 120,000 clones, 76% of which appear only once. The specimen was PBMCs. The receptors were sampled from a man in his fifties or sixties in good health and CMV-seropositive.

The CDR3 DNA reads TGTGCCAGCAGTTACTCCGGGACAGGGAAGATAGAGCAGTACTTC. Translated: CASSYSGTGKIEQYF. The chain carries TRBV6-5 and TRBJ2-7; TRBD1 aligns across 9 bases. V trimming: 0 bases; J trimming: 7 bases; junction bases outside the gene matches: 7. Germline V gives CDR1 MNHEY, CDR2 SVGAGI. The CDR3 runs to 15 residues.

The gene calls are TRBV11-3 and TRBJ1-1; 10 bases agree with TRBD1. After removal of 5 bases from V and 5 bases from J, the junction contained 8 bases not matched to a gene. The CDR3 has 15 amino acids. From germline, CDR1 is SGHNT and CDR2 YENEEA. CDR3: CASSPGDRGRTEAFF. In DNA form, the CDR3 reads TGTGCCAGCAGCCCGGGGGACAGGGGTCGGACTGAAGCTTTCTTT.

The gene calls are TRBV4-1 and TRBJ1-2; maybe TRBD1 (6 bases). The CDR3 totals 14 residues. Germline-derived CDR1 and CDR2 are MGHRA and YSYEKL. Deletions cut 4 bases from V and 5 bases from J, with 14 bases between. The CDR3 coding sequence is TGCGCCAGCAGCCCCGCCGGGACAAGATATGGCTACACCTTC. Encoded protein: CASSPAGTRYGYTF.

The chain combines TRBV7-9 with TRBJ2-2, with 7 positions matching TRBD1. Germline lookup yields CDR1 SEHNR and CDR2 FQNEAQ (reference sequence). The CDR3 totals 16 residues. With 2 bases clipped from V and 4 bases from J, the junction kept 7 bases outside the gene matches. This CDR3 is CASSLKGALTTGELFF. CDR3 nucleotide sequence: TGTGCCAGCAGCTTAAAGGGGGCGCTAACCACCGGGGAGCTGTTTTTT.

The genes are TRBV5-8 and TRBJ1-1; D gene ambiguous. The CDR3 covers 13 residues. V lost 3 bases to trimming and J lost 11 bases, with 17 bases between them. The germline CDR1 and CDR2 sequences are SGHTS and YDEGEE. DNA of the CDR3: TGTGCCAGCAGCTCGACCGAGGGATCTGGGGCTTTCTTT. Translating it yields CASSSTEGSGAFF.

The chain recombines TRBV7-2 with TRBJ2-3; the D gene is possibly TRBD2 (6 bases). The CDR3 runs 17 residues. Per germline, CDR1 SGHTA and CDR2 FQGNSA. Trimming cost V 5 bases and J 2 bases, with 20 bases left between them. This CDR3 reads CASSVRGRGTFTDTQYF. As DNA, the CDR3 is TGTGCCAGCAGCGTACGGGGTCGGGGGACCTTCACAGATACGCAGTATTTT. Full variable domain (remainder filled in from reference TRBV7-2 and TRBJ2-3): GAGVSQSPSNKVTEKGKDVELRCDPISGHTALYWYRQSLGQGLEFLIYFQGNSAPDKSGLPSDRFSAERTGGSVSTLTIQRTQQEDSAVYLCASSVRGRGTFTDTQYFGPGTRLTVL.

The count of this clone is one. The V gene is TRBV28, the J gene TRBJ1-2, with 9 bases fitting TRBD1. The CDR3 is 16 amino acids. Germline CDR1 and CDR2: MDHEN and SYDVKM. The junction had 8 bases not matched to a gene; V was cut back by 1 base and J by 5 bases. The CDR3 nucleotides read TGTGCCAGCAGTTTATTATGGGACAGGGTGAGGTATGGCTACACCTTC. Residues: CASSLLWDRVRYGYTF.

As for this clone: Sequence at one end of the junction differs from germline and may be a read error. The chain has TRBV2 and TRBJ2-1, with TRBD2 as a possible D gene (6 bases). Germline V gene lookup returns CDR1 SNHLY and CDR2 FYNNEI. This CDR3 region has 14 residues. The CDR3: CASSSSTSLDEQFF. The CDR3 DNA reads TGTGCTAGCAGCAGTTCGACTAGTTTGGACGAGCAGTTCTTC.

In DNA, the CDR3 is TGTGCCAGCAGCCCTCCGACAGCCGATAATCAGCCCCAGCATTTT. Its translation is CASSPPTADNQPQHF. The genes are TRBV6-1 and TRBJ1-5, with a weak D call TRBD1 (5 bases). The CDR3 extends over 15 amino acids. Germline values: CDR1 MNHNS, CDR2 SASEGT. Deletions cut 6 bases from V and 4 bases from J, with 16 bases between.

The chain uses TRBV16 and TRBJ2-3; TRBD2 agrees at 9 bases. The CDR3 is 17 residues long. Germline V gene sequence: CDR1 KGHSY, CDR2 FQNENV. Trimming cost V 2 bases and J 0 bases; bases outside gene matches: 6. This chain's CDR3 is CASSQRLAGTSTDTQYF. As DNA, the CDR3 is TGTGCCAGCAGCCAAAGGCTAGCGGGGACTAGCACAGATACGCAGTATTTT.

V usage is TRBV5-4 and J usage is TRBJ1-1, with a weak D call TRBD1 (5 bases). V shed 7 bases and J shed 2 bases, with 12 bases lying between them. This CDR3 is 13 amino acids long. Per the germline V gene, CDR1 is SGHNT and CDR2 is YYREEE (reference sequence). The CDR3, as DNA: TGTGCCAGCCGCAATACAGGAAACACTGAAGCTTTCTTT. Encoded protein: CASRNTGNTEAFF.

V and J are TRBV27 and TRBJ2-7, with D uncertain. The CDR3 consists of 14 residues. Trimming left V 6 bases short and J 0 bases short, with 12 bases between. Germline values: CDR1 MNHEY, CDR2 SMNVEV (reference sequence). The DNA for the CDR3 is TGTGCCAGCAGCCTAGGTGGTCCCTCCTACGAGCAGTACTTC. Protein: CASSLGGPSYEQYF.

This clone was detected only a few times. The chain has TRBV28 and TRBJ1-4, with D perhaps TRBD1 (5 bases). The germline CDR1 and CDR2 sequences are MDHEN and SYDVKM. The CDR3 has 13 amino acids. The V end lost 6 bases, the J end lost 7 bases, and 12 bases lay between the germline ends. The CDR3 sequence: CASRTQGVEKLFF. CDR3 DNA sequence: TGTGCCAGCAGGACGCAGGGTGTTGAAAAACTGTTTTTT.

The CDR3 sequence is CAISGTSGYGGELFF. The CDR3 DNA sequence: TGTGCCATCAGCGGGACTAGCGGGTACGGAGGGGAGCTGTTTTTT. V is TRBV10-3 and J is TRBJ2-2, with 12 bases lining up with TRBD2. Germline V gene sequence: CDR1 ENHRY, CDR2 SYGVKD. With V trimmed by 6 bases and J by 8 bases, 7 bases remained unmatched. The CDR3 has 15 residues.

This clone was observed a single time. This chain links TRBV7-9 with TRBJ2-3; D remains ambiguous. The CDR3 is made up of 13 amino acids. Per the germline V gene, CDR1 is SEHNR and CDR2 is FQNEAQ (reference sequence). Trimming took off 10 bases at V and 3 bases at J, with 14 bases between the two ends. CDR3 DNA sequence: TGTGCCACGAACGCGGCAGTAACAGATACGCAGTATTTT. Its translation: CATNAAVTDTQYF.

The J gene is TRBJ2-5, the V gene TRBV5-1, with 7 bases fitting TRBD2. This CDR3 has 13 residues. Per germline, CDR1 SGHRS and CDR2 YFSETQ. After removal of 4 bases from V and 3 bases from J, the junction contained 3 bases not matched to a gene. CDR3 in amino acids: CASSNGGKETQYF. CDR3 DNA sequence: TGCGCCAGCAGCAACGGGGGGAAAGAGACCCAGTACTTC.

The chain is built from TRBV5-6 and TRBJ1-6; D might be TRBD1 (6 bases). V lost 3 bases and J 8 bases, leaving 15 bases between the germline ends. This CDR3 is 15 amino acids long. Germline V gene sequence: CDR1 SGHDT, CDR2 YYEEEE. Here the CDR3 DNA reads TGTGCCAGCAGCTCACAGGGTATGGGGGATTCACCCCTCCACTTT. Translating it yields CASSSQGMGDSPLHF.

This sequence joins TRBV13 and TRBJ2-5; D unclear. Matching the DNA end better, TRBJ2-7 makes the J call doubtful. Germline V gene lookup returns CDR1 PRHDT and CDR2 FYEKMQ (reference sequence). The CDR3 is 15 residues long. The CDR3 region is CASSISNTPSYEQYF. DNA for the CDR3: TGTGCCAGCAGCATATCCAATACCCCCTCCTACGAGCAGTACTTC.

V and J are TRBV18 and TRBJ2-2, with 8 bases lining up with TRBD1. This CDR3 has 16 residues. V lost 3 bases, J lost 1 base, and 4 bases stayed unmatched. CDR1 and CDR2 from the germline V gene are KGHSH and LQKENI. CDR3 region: CASSPLGQGNTGELFF. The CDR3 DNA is TGTGCCAGCTCACCCTTAGGACAGGGGAACACCGGGGAGCTGTTTTTT.

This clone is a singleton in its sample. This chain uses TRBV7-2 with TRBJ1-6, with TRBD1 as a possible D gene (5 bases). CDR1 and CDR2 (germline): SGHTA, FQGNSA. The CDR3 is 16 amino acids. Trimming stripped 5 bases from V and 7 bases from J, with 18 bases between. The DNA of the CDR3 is TGTGCCAGCAGCCTCCAGGGCGGGGGTCAAAATTCACCCCTCCACTTT. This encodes CASSLQGGGQNSPLHF. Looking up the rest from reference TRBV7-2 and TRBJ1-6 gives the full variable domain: GAGVSQSPSNKVTEKGKDVELRCDPISGHTALYWYRQSLGQGLEFLIYFQGNSAPDKSGLPSDRFSAERTGGSVSTLTIQRTQQEDSAVYLCASSLQGGGQNSPLHFGNGTRLTVT.

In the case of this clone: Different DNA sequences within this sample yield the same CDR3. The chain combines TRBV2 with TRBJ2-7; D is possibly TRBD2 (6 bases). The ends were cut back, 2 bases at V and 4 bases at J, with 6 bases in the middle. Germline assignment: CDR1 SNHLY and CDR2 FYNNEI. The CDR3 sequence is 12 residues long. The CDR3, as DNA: TGTGCCAGCAGTGAACGGGGGTACGAGCAGTACTTC. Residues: CASSERGYEQYF.

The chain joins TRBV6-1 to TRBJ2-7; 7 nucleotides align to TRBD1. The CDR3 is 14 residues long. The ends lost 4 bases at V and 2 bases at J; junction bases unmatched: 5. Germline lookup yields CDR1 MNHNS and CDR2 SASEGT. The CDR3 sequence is CASSAWTGPYEQYF. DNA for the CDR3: TGTGCCAGCAGTGCTTGGACAGGACCCTACGAGCAGTACTTC.

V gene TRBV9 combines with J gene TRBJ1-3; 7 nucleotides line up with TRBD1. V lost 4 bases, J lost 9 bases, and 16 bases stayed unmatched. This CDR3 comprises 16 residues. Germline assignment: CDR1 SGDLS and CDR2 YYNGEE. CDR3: CASSPFRGRGIRTIYF. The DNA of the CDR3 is TGTGCCAGCAGCCCGTTCCGTGGCAGGGGGATTCGCACCATATATTTT.

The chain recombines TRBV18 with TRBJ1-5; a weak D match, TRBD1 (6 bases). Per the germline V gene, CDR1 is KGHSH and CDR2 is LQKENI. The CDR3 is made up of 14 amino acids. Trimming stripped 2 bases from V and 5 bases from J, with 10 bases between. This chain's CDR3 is CASSPGGGHQPQHF. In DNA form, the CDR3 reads TGTGCCAGCTCACCAGGGGGCGGTCATCAGCCCCAGCATTTT. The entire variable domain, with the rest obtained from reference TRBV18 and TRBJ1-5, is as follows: NAGVMQNPRHLVRRRGQEARLRCSPMKGHSHVYWYRQLPEEGLKFMVYLQKENIIDESGMPKERFSAEFPKEGPSILRIQQVVRGDSAAYFCASSPGGGHQPQHFGDGTRLSIL.

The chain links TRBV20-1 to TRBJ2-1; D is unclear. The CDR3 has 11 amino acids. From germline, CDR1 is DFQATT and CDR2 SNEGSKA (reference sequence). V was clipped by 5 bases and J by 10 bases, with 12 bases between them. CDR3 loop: CSAQLPGEQFF. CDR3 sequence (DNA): TGCAGTGCTCAGTTGCCAGGAGAGCAGTTCTTC.

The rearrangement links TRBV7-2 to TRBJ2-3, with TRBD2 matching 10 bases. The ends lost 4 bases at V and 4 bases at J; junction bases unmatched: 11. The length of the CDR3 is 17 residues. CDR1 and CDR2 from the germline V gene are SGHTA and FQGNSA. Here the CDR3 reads CASSSQPSGSTSDTQYF. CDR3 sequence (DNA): TGTGCCAGCAGCTCCCAACCTAGCGGGAGCACATCAGATACGCAGTATTTT.

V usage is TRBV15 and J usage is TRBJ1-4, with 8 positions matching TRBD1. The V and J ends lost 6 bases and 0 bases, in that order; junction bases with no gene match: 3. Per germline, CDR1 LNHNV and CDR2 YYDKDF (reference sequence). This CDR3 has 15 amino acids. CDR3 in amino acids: CATRGQAATNEKLFF. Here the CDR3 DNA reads TGTGCCACCAGGGGACAGGCTGCAACTAATGAAAAACTGTTTTTT.